The 23 T cell receptor beta chains given below trace back to one sample, sequenced in a study of CD8+CD57+ T cells in acquired aplastic anemia. Template material for TCR beta VDJ and CDR3 profiling consisted of genomic DNA. TCRdb analysed the reads with MiXCR anew, one entry per CDR3 protein. This sample yields some 240,000 distinct CDR3 sequences, of which 30% to 40% are seen a single time; 0.95% to 1.2% belongs to the top ten. Material for sequencing was sorted CD4+, CD8+, or CD8+CD57+ T cells (not recorded which) from PBMCs. The source of these receptors is a human donor in good health, serving as a control.

This clonotype came up many times. The rearrangement joins TRBV19 to TRBJ1-6, with TRBD1 identical over 8 bases. V lost 5 bases, J lost 4 bases, and 13 bases stayed unmatched. The CDR3 consists of 18 residues. Germline-derived CDR1 and CDR2 are LNHDA and SQIVND (reference sequence). The CDR3 region is CASSSTGAEQQYNSPLHF. CDR3 nucleotide sequence: TGTGCCAGTAGTTCGACAGGGGCCGAACAACAATATAATTCACCCCTCCACTTT. Based on the CDR3 plus reference TRBV19 and TRBJ1-6, the full variable domain is DGGITQSPKYLFRKEGQNVTLSCEQNLNHDAMYWYRQDPGQGLRLIYYSQIVNDFQKGDIAEGYSVSREKKESFPLTVTSAQKNPTAFYLCASSSTGAEQQYNSPLHFGNGTRLTVT.

This clonotype was picked up many times. The chain combines TRBV29-1 with TRBJ1-1; TRBD1 is a possible D gene (5 bases). Between the trimmed V and J ends, which lost 6 bases and 11 bases, there was a span of 22 bases. Germline-derived CDR1 and CDR2 are SQVTM and ANQGSEA. The CDR3 spans 13 residues. DNA of the CDR3: TGCAGCGTGGGTGACAGTACGGGGAGGGACGCTTTCTTT. Its translation: CSVGDSTGRDAFF.

In its sample, this clonotype was seen many times. This chain uses TRBV19 with TRBJ1-2; 7 nucleotides agree with TRBD1. The V gene's germline CDR1 is LNHDA and CDR2 SQIVND (reference sequence). The CDR3 contains 14 residues. J was trimmed by 3 bases and V by 4 bases; bases with no gene match: 5. Here the CDR3 reads CASSRGGWDYGYTF. In DNA, the CDR3 is TGTGCCAGTAGTAGAGGGGGCTGGGACTATGGCTACACCTTC. Full variable domain (outside the CDR3, taken from reference TRBV19 and TRBJ1-2): DGGITQSPKYLFRKEGQNVTLSCEQNLNHDAMYWYRQDPGQGLRLIYYSQIVNDFQKGDIAEGYSVSREKKESFPLTVTSAQKNPTAFYLCASSRGGWDYGYTFGSGTRLTVV.

J is TRBJ2-1 and V is TRBV20-1, with 11 bases fitting TRBD2. Germline V gives CDR1 DFQATT, CDR2 SNEGSKA (reference sequence). The length of the CDR3 is 17 residues. V shed 0 bases and J 2 bases; nucleotides not matched to a gene: 6. Written as DNA, the CDR3 is TGCAGTGCTAGAGACCAACTAGCGGGAGCAACCTACAATGAGCAGTTCTTC. Protein: CSARDQLAGATYNEQFF.

This clonotype was picked up many times. CDR3 bases: TGTGCCAGCAGTGAGATGCAGGGGTTAGAGACCCAGTACTTC. Translated, it gives CASSEMQGLETQYF. The chain employs TRBV25-1 and TRBJ2-5; D possibly corresponds to TRBD1 (6 bases). Trimming took off 3 bases at V and 4 bases at J, with 12 bases between the two ends. The length of the CDR3 is 14 residues. Germline values: CDR1 MGHDK, CDR2 SYGVNS.

The table lists this clonotype with a few counts. The chain has TRBV24-1 and TRBJ2-1, with D unresolved. The CDR3 has 12 residues. Germline V gives CDR1 KGHDR, CDR2 SFDVKD. Trimming left V 0 bases short and J 4 bases short, with 0 bases between. CDR3 in amino acids: CATSDLYNEQFF. The CDR3 bases are TGTGCCACCAGTGATTTGTACAATGAGCAGTTCTTC.

This rearrangement joins TRBV11-1 to TRBJ2-1; 8 bases map to TRBD2. The CDR3 covers 19 residues. CDR1 and CDR2 from the germline V gene are SGHAT and FQDESV (reference sequence). Unmatched junction bases numbered 19, after V lost 2 bases and J lost 7 bases. The CDR3 bases are TGTGCCAGCAGCTTATCAACCAAAATGATAGCGGGGTGGGTTAATGAGCAGTTCTTC. Its protein is CASSLSTKMIAGWVNEQFF.

Only one count was recorded for this clonotype. This sequence joins TRBV29-1 and TRBJ2-1; 7 positions match TRBD2. J gave up 8 bases and V 5 bases, and 12 bases lay outside the gene matches. CDR1 is SQVTM, CDR2 ANQGSEA, per germline. This CDR3 contains 14 residues. The CDR3 reads CSVRLAGRIDEQFF. Here the CDR3 DNA reads TGCAGCGTTCGACTAGCAGGCCGGATCGATGAGCAGTTCTTC.

Details on this clonotype: A read error may explain this, as a much larger clone is one base away. The rearrangement uses TRBV11-2 and TRBJ1-5, with D hard to call. CDR1 and CDR2 (germline): SGHAT, FQNNGV. Trimming took 2 bases from V and 5 from J, leaving 28 bases between them. This CDR3 is 20 amino acids long. This CDR3 reads CASSLNPFQSVPQEHQPQHF. CDR3 in DNA: TGTGCCAGCAGCTTAAATCCCTTCCAGTCAGTACCCCAAGAGCATCAGCCCCAGCATTTT.

This clonotype has more than one count but fewer than ten. The gene calls are TRBV6-1 and TRBJ1-1; no definite D call. The CDR3 spans 15 residues. Per the germline V gene, CDR1 is MNHNS and CDR2 is SASEGT. V gave up 7 bases and J gave up 9 bases, with 24 bases separating them. CDR3 nucleotide sequence: TGTGCCAGCACTCGGTTTGCAGGCCAGCCCAGTAAAGCTTTCTTT. Its translation is CASTRFAGQPSKAFF.

This clonotype occurred many times. The chain recombines TRBV2 with TRBJ2-7; 8 bases are a match to TRBD1. The germline gives CDR1 SNHLY, CDR2 FYNNEI. After removal of 7 bases from V and 3 bases from J, the junction contained 5 bases not matched to a gene. The CDR3 runs to 13 residues. The CDR3: CASTDRGNYEQYF. In nucleotides, the CDR3 is TGTGCCAGCACAGACAGGGGTAACTACGAGCAGTACTTC.

This clonotype has ten or more counts. The chain uses TRBV2 and TRBJ1-2; D is ambiguous. Trimming removed 3 bases at V and 0 bases at J, with 5 bases between. Germline-derived CDR1 and CDR2 are SNHLY and FYNNEI. The CDR3 length is 13 residues. CDR3 loop: CASSDTSNYGYTF. The DNA of the CDR3 is TGTGCCAGCAGTGACACTTCTAACTATGGCTACACCTTC.

A word on this clonotype: This sequence may be a read error, since a much larger clone differs from it by one base. The genes are TRBV11-1 and TRBJ2-1; D ambiguous. Trimming left V 1 base short and J 7 bases short, with 14 bases between. The CDR3 covers 15 residues. Germline lookup yields CDR1 SGHAT and CDR2 FQDESV (reference sequence). CDR3 sequence reads: CASSLGPQTENEQFF. The CDR3 DNA follows: TGTGCCAGCAGCTTAGGGCCCCAGACGGAAAATGAGCAGTTCTTC.

Ten or more counts support this clonotype. This chain joins TRBV20-1 and TRBJ1-6; 10 nucleotides match TRBD1. The CDR3 is made up of 14 amino acids. The V gene's germline CDR1 is DFQATT and CDR2 SNEGSKA (reference sequence). Trimming at V came to 3 bases and at J to 7 bases, leaving 3 bases not matched to a gene. In DNA form, the CDR3 reads TGCAGTGCTAGGCCGGGACAGGGGAATTCACCCCTCCACTTT. Protein: CSARPGQGNSPLHF.

This clonotype was found many times. This sequence joins TRBV7-9 and TRBJ2-7; 8 positions agree with TRBD1. Germline V gene lookup returns CDR1 SEHNR and CDR2 FQNEAQ (reference sequence). The length of the CDR3 is 15 residues. V dropped 5 bases and J dropped 6; count of bases not matched to a gene: 12. CDR3 in DNA: TGTGCCAGCAGCACCTGGGACAGGTCCATTAGCGAGCAGTACTTC. This sequence encodes CASSTWDRSISEQYF.

This clonotype came up many times. The V gene is TRBV19, the J gene TRBJ1-6, with a tentative D call TRBD1 (6 bases). Germline V gives CDR1 LNHDA, CDR2 SQIVND (reference sequence). The CDR3 totals 15 residues. The V gene lost 7 bases and the J gene lost 9 bases, with 19 bases spanning the gap. The CDR3 reads CASTITVGGGSPLHF. For the CDR3, the DNA is TGTGCCAGTACCATCACCGTCGGGGGCGGTTCACCCCTCCACTTT.

This chain joins TRBV15 and TRBJ1-2, with 9 nucleotides matching TRBD1. The V and J ends lost 1 base and 2 bases, in that order; junction bases with no gene match: 5. Germline assignment: CDR1 LNHNV and CDR2 YYDKDF (reference sequence). This CDR3 region has 16 residues. The CDR3 reads CATSRGTGDGNYGYTF. The CDR3 coding sequence is TGTGCCACCAGCAGAGGGACAGGGGACGGCAACTATGGCTACACCTTC.

V is TRBV7-2 and J is TRBJ1-1, with a possible D match to TRBD1 (6 bases). This CDR3 has 15 amino acids. Trimming stripped 1 base from V and 4 bases from J, with 13 bases between. CDR1 SGHTA and CDR2 FQGNSA come from the germline V gene. The CDR3 bases are TGTGCCAGCAGCTTAGTTGGCAGGGGCAGCACTGAAGCTTTCTTT. As protein: CASSLVGRGSTEAFF.

This clonotype was observed a handful of times. This rearrangement joins TRBV3-1 to TRBJ1-2; TRBD1 is a possible D gene (6 bases). V dropped 3 bases and J dropped 8 bases, with 19 bases sitting between them. The CDR3 is made up of 15 amino acids. Germline V CDR1 and CDR2: LGHDT, YNNKEL (reference sequence). The CDR3 DNA is TGTGCCAGCAGCCAGAGGGGGGCAACCTCTAAGGGCTACACCTTC. Its protein is CASSQRGATSKGYTF.

The V gene is TRBV24-1, the J gene TRBJ2-3; 11 nucleotides line up with TRBD1. The CDR3 sequence is 17 residues long. Germline CDR1 reads KGHDR; CDR2 reads SFDVKD. The ends lost 2 bases at V and 4 bases at J; junction bases unmatched: 7. The CDR3 nucleotides read TGTGCCACCAGTGATTGCGGGACAGGGGGAGGACCAGATACGCAGTATTTT. Encoded protein: CATSDCGTGGGPDTQYF.

The sample holds a few counts of this clonotype. The CDR3 DNA reads TGCGCCAGCAGCCGTCAGACCGGGGCCCCCTCGGTGGCTTTCTTT. This sequence encodes CASSRQTGAPSVAFF. The rearrangement joins TRBV5-1 to TRBJ1-1; TRBD1 might be the D (5 bases). The CDR3 has 15 amino acids. The V end lost 4 bases, the J end lost 11 bases, and 24 bases lay between the germline ends. CDR1 and CDR2 from the germline V gene are SGHRS and YFSETQ.

This clonotype was recorded at least ten times. The chain has TRBV20-1 and TRBJ1-1, with 8 bases matching TRBD1. J gave up 6 bases and V 2 bases, and 8 bases lay outside the gene matches. This CDR3 is built from 14 residues. Germline V gene lookup returns CDR1 DFQATT and CDR2 SNEGSKA (reference sequence). As DNA, the CDR3 is TGCAGTGCTAGAAACACTCCAGGGGGCTCTGAAGCTTTCTTT. This gives the protein CSARNTPGGSEAFF.

The gene calls are TRBV24-1 and TRBJ2-1; D may be TRBD2 (6 bases). Germline values: CDR1 KGHDR, CDR2 SFDVKD. The germline V and J ends were trimmed by 3 bases and 9 bases, with 11 bases remaining between them. The CDR3 runs 13 residues. CDR3 region: CATSDLTSAEQFF. DNA for the CDR3: TGTGCCACCAGTGATCTGACTAGTGCTGAGCAGTTCTTC.